A single T cell receptor (beta chain) is shown here with its context. It has no known antigen specificity. It has no much larger one-base neighbor in the sample; base qualities were not kept. Via the germline V gene, CDR1 is SGDLS and CDR2 YYNGEE. The junction shows trimming of 4 bases on V and 7 bases on J, plus 14 bases between the germline ends. The CDR3 measures 13 amino acids from cysteine to phenylalanine. Just the 39-base CDR3 DNA is kept, in frame starting at base 1. The library was produced with the immunoSEQ multiplex PCR assay. For the multiplex PCR, a mixture combining 60 forward primers for TCR Vbeta segments and 13 reverse primers for TCR Jbeta segments was used. The CDR3 region of rearranged TCR beta genes was amplified from genomic DNA with a multiplex PCR assay. The Illumina HiSeq System was used to sequence the amplified TCR beta libraries as 87-base-pair reads. The paper's processing steps were these. Across the 600 to 700 repertoires, a later analysis counted tens of millions of unique TCR beta chains, approximately 12 million of which were shared by at least two donors. To remove PCR and sequencing errors, raw reads were error-corrected and collapsed into unique sequences using a nearest-neighbor algorithm that merged closely related sequences. V, D and J gene segments were assigned by aligning CDR3 sequences to IMGT reference sequences. For a sequence to be retained, a match of at least six nucleotides to both a V gene segment and a J gene segment was required. A rearrangement counted as productive if the CDR3 had no stop codons and remained in frame with V and J, and every other rearrangement counted as non-productive. CDR3 was defined according to IMGT convention as the region running from the second conserved V-encoded cysteine to the conserved J-encoded phenylalanine. Sequences without an unambiguous match to a single V gene segment were excluded from the earlier analysis of 450 to 650 of the donors. An earlier analysis of 587 of the donors called V segments functional above 56.7% productive rearrangements and segregating when the between-donor standard deviation exceeded 5%. A statistical classification framework was built to diagnose cytomegalovirus status from the catalog of TCR beta chain sequences. In a later analysis, TCR nucleotide sequences were compared against IMGT/GENE-DB human TR gene sequences so that V and J genes could be assigned. In a later analysis, CDR3 sequences and most-parsimonious VDJ recombination scenarios were assigned using the TCRdist pipeline. In a later analysis, every TCR beta chain was defined by the combination of its CDR3 amino acid sequence and its V-gene family, and reads without a unique V-gene family were dropped. As a way to deal with suspected cross-contamination and a sequencing artifact, a later analysis dropped approximately 590 nucleotide sequences that were highly shared and had low generation probability. In a later analysis, a clonal expansion index for each public chain was calculated from normalized within-repertoire ranks of inferred template counts. In a later analysis, generation probabilities were computed with a VDJ recombination model fitted to out-of-frame rearrangements, and the resulting probabilities were checked against IGoR. In a later analysis, hypergeometric tests were used to score TCR-TCR, TCR-HLA and TCR-CMV co-occurrence, with a repertoire-size bias correction applied to TCR pairs. A later analysis estimated false discovery rates by permuting HLA or CMV assignments 20 times. A later analysis grouped co-occurring TCRs with DBSCAN, adding TCRdist sequence similarity when clustering within HLA-allele-positive subsets. Co-occurrence clustering excluded repertoires with fewer than 30,000 or more than 120,000 public chains, plus five with anomalous nucleotide sharing. What TCRdb holds here is the immuneACCESS table cut down to in-frame rearrangements. Part of the clones is not present; checked against another copy, under half of the missing clones reflect an unresolved V gene, and the others are unexplained. V, J and clone size are taken as reported in that table, and D and trimming were inferred from the DNA itself. The sample yields just over 70,000 clones; 74% were counted once. Roughly an eighth of the sample is held by the ten biggest clonotypes.

The cohort consisted of 666 healthy bone marrow donors. Cohort members were all nominally healthy when sampled, although unrecorded immune exposures were likely present. Of the 670 or so cohort members, 289 had positive CMV serostatus and fewer than 400 had negative CMV serostatus, and CMV serostatus was not recorded for the donor. Each donor provided a peripheral blood sample, and peripheral blood mononuclear cells were used for TCR beta sequencing. Genomic DNA was extracted from the blood cell samples with the Qiagen DNeasy Blood Extraction Kit. This sample was taken from a study of cytomegalovirus exposure and HLA in healthy donors (TCRdb year 2017). Study-level background: According to an earlier analysis of 550 to 700 of the donors, 150 million to 200 million T cells yielded some 110 million unique TCR beta sequences and about 300 Gb of sequence data. High-throughput TCR immunosequencing, statistical association of individual TCRs with disease status, and machine learning were combined to predict cytomegalovirus infection status. Along with the approximately 650-subject first cohort, a separate validation cohort of over a hundred different subjects was used. Donor age, sex, ethnicity and CMV serostatus were compiled together with the repertoire data. A later analysis re-examined previously published TCR beta repertoires from over 500 donors and added high-resolution HLA genotyping to investigate patterns of TCR occurrence. Both class I and class II loci were covered by HLA typing, at four-digit resolution. Among about 400 genotyped donors of the cohort, an average of roughly 230,000 unique TCR beta nucleotide sequences was sequenced per donor, of which 15% to 20% were non-productive. Of the 300 to 500 genotyped donors, approximately 81% were placed in the genetic ancestry cluster associated with self-reported Caucasian donors. Typing coverage differed by locus: A, B, C, DRB1 and DQB1 were typed in roughly 620-640 donors, DQA1 in about 500, DPA1 in 600 to 610, and DPB1 in 400 to 480. The study aimed to test whether cataloging public T cell receptors could reveal signatures of past pathogen exposure. Four to six DR-DQ haplotypes were handled as single units for association and clustering, since linkage in the cohort was strong. Rather than drawing on any new phenotypic data, the later analysis identified candidate immune exposures from TCR beta sequences and the way those sequences occurred across donors. Roughly 300 gigabases of sequencing data and tens of millions of unique TCR sequences were included in an early release covering several hundred HLA-typed donors. Genome-wide SNP genotypes for about three fifths of the roughly 670 donors were used in a later genetic analysis, which treated that subset as a discovery cohort. An earlier analysis of fewer than 700 of the donors applied high-throughput TCR beta sequencing to assess whether each TCR beta V gene segment acted as functional or pseudogenic. All discovery cohort repertoires had been generated using a single sequencing platform. The study profiled the T cell repertoires of more than 500 subjects by immunosequencing and related them to cytomegalovirus serostatus. Overall results and qualifications from the work: The classifier was reported to diagnose cytomegalovirus status with high specificity and sensitivity in both the original cohort and the validation cohort. A later analysis found that most CMV-associated TCR beta chains appeared HLA-restricted, with HLA associations seemingly driven largely by CMV exposure. Some IMGT-functional V segments, including TRBV6-2 and TRBV6-3, could not be distinguished by the 87-base-pair reads and were therefore excluded. Sequencing depth was assumed to be roughly uniform across donors in the presence/absence analyses, though that assumption may not hold. At a false discovery rate of 0.05, a later analysis linked about 16,000 TCR beta sequences to specific HLA alleles. A further reported finding was that TCR beta sequences accurately predicted the HLA-A and HLA-B alleles for most subjects in the first cohort. In a later genetic analysis, fewer N-insertions in productive TCRs were reported among donors in an Asian-associated ancestry cluster than the roughly 640-donor mean. A later genetic analysis associated a missense DCLRE1C variant with V-gene and J-gene trimming of TCR beta chains, and an independent cohort replicated the association. Strong co-occurrence of HLA alleles, especially DR and DQ, made assigning TCR associations to individual alleles difficult. Because counts were too low, 15 to 20 rarely observed V segments, including chromosome 9 orphons, were left out of the earlier analysis of some 640 of the donors. Because some donors lacked HLA typing at each locus, the association tests relied only on the typed subset. In a later analysis, the rate of TCR association differed among HLA loci, with DRB1 alleles having the most associated TCRs and HLA-C alleles having the fewest. It was suggested by the authors that the approach could potentially be generalized to other disease states and immunological phenotypes. This cohort had only TCR beta chains sequenced, and the lack of alpha or paired-chain data limited which features could be detected. A total of fewer than 200 TCR beta chains were listed by the study as associated with cytomegalovirus. While some public TCRs were present in many individuals, most TCR sequences turned up only very rarely across donors. Several of the top co-occurrence clusters appeared to be linked to parvovirus B19, influenza, CMV and Epstein-Barr virus, according to a later analysis. Correlated functional status among segregating V segments might be attributable to linkage disequilibrium, but an unknown experimental factor could not be ruled out. The sequencing pipeline was judged likely to have produced a cluster of highly shared sequence variants as a technical artifact. For the cohort, immune exposure information was limited to CMV serostatus. In vitro tests confirmed that a few of the cytomegalovirus-associated TCR beta chains recognize cytomegalovirus antigens. In a later analysis, HLA-associated TCR beta chains showed more clonal expansion and lower generation probabilities than non-associated chains that were equally common. In an earlier analysis of around 600 of the donors, most TCR beta V segments appeared in productive rearrangements about 87% or about 30% of the time, broadly matching IMGT annotations.

Source material: PBMCs. The TCR originated in a human donor in good health. The rearranged chain carries TRBV9 and TRBJ1-2; perhaps TRBD1 is the D gene, with 5 bases matching. The base sequence is TGTGCCAGCAGCCGGGGGGGGAGGAGTGGCTACACCTTC. Translated, it gives CASSRGGRSGYTF. The CDR3, completed at both ends by the reference TRBV9 and TRBJ1-2 genes, gives the full variable domain DSGVTQTPKHLITATGQRVTLRCSPRSGDLSVYWYQQSLDQGLQFLIQYYNGEERAKGNILERFSAQQFPDLHSELNLSSLELGDSALYFCASSRGGRSGYTFGSGTRLTVV.